Only a few counts were recorded for the clone carrying this T cell receptor beta chain. The antigen is not known. These data belong to a study of T-cell memory formation after mild COVID-19. In the study overall: TCR clusters were mostly confined to one donor each.

MiXCR was run by TCRdb on the 5' RACE reads, yielding one entry per CDR3 protein. The sample contains approximately 82,000 distinct CDR3 sequences, 9.5% to 15% of which appear only once. This CDR3 region has 16 residues. CDR1 is SEHNR and CDR2 is FQNEAQ in the germline V gene (reference sequence). The V end lost 1 base, the J end lost 0 bases, and 10 bases lay between the germline ends. Study results and limitations: Mainly in CM and EM were contracting CD4+ clones; CD8+ were in EMRA.

This receptor was obtained from a man between 18 and 35 years old who had mild COVID-19 (a few samples of this study predate the infection). Cell type and time point are not known. The chain is built from TRBV7-9 and TRBJ2-4; D not certain. The sample consisted of PBMCs or a T cell subset sorted from them (not recorded which). CDR3: CASSLEGTIAKNIQYF. CDR3 DNA: TGTGCCAGCAGCTTAGAGGGAACTATAGCCAAAAACATTCAGTACTTC.